This section outlines one TCR beta chain sequence together with its context. Its antigen is undetermined. CDR3 length equals 14 residues. V gave up 2 bases and J gave up 1 base, with 8 bases separating them. The germline V gene encodes CDR1 MNHEY and CDR2 SVGAGI. The sample is drawn from a study of T-cell memory formation after mild COVID-19. After 5'RACE with constant-segment primers, TCR alpha and TCR beta cDNA libraries carrying sample barcodes and UMIs were obtained. TCRdb re-derived calls from the 5' RACE reads in MiXCR, one entry per CDR3 protein. The table lists roughly 450,000 distinct CDR3 sequences, more than 15% of them singletons. Study-level findings and limits: Chiefly within CM and EM were the contracting CD4+ clones; CD8+ ones were within EMRA. Clones shrinking from day 15 to 85 showed even CD4/CD8 mixes; later expanders tilted CD4+.

This receptor was taken from a man younger than 35 who had mild COVID-19 (a few samples of this study predate the infection). Cell type and time point are not known. Input material: PBMCs or a T cell subset sorted from them (not recorded which). The rearrangement uses TRBV6-5 and TRBJ1-2; D may be TRBD1 (5 bases). The DNA of the CDR3 is TGTGCCAGCAGTTACGGGGGAGTTAACTATGGCTACACCTTC. As protein: CASSYGGVNYGYTF.